This is a list of T cell receptor beta chains from one sample in a study of T cell repertoires in cytomegalovirus infection. TCRdb reanalysed the reads using MiXCR and keeps one entry per CDR3 protein. The sample includes approximately 470,000 distinct CDR3 sequences, about 42% of them seen just once. Antigens of these TCRs are unknown. Sequences were derived from cultured PBMCs, sampled from culture after CMV antigen stimulation. Receptors were obtained from a human donor in good health (CMV status not recorded). Some clones in this sample may be carry-over from other donors' samples. Both conserved end residues are part of each CDR3. A D gene is named only where the DNA matches it firmly. Only part of the rows carry a size: once, few, many, or a class if the clone is expanded.

>TRBJ2-3|NA|TRBV28|NA
TGTGCCAGCAGCACGTTTTTGCCAGATACGCAGTATTTT
CASSTFLPDTQYF
>TRBJ2-7|TRBD1|TRBV28|few
TGTGCCAGCCCGCCCCGGACAGGGGTCATCTACGAGCAGTACTTC
CASPPRTGVIYEQYF
>TRBJ2-7|TRBD2|TRBV18|NA
TGTGCCAGCTCACCACTTACTAGCGGGAGTTCGTACGAGCAGTACTTC
CASSPLTSGSSYEQYF
>TRBJ2-7|TRBD1|TRBV7-3|NA
TGTGCCAGCAGCTTTGGGACAGGCTGGGGCGAGCAGTACTTC
CASSFGTGWGEQYF
>TRBJ1-5|NA|TRBV7-2|few
TGTGCCAGCAGCGGGGGGGGGAGTGTAGGCAATCAGCCCCAGCATTTT
CASSGGGSVGNQPQHF
>TRBJ2-3|NA|TRBV10-3|few
TGTGCCATCGCGCCGGGAGAGGGCAGAGGGATCACAGATACGCAGTATTTT
CAIAPGEGRGITDTQYF
>TRBJ1-3|NA|TRBV11-2|NA
TGTGCCAGCAGCTTAATCCGCGGCACCATATATTTT
CASSLIRGTIYF
>TRBJ1-4|NA|TRBV7-6|NA
TGTGCCAGCAGCTTAGTCCGGGGTGGTAATGAAAAACTGTTTTTT
CASSLVRGGNEKLFF
>TRBJ1-2|NA|TRBV7-2|NA
TGTGCCAGCAGCTTAGGGTGGGCAGGACTCTATGGCTACACCTTC
CASSLGWAGLYGYTF
>TRBJ2-3|NA|TRBV4-1|NA
TGCGCCAGCAGCACCCAAGGACGGGCAGATACGCAGTATTTT
CASSTQGRADTQYF
>TRBJ2-6|NA|TRBV7-2|many
TGTGCCAGCAGCTTAATTATGAGCTCTGGGGCCAACGTCCTGACTTTC
CASSLIMSSGANVLTF
>TRBJ2-7|NA|TRBV7-2|NA
TGTGCCAGCAGCTTAGGTCACGCTCTCTACGAGCAGTACTTC
CASSLGHALYEQYF
>TRBJ1-1|NA|TRBV7-6|NA
TGTGCCAGCAGCTTAAGGCACGTGAACACTGAAGCTTTCTTT
CASSLRHVNTEAFF
>TRBJ2-7|NA|TRBV7-2|NA
TGTGCCAGCAGCTCCGGGACTCACTACGAGCAGTACTTC
CASSSGTHYEQYF
>TRBJ2-4|TRBD2|TRBV7-2|NA
TGTGCCAGCAGCTTATCGGGGCTAGCGGTAAACATTCAGTACTTC
CASSLSGLAVNIQYF
>TRBJ2-5|NA|TRBV7-2|NA
TGTGCCAGCAGCTTACCCAGGCGACAAGAGACCCAGTACTTC
CASSLPRRQETQYF
>TRBJ1-5|NA|TRBV20-1|NA
TGCAGTGCTAGAGGGCCGGGGCCAGCTTACAATCAGCCCCAGCATTTT
CSARGPGPAYNQPQHF
>TRBJ2-3|TRBD1|TRBV11-2|NA
TGTGCCAGCAGCTTATACCGGGACAGTTCTAGCACAGATACGCAGTATTTT
CASSLYRDSSSTDTQYF
>TRBJ2-2|NA|TRBV11-2|NA
TGTGCCAGCAGCTTAGATCGCGGCCTAATCACCGGGGAGCTGTTTTTT
CASSLDRGLITGELFF
>TRBJ2-7|NA|TRBV7-2|few
TGTGCCAGCAGCTTAGGAGGGGTACCCTCCTACGAGCAGTACTTC
CASSLGGVPSYEQYF
>TRBJ1-1|NA|TRBV12-3/TRBV12-4|NA
TGTGCCAGCAGTTTCCGACGCCAGGGGCTAAACACTGAAGCTTTCTTT
CASSFRRQGLNTEAFF
>TRBJ1-1|NA|TRBV5-1|once
TGCGCCAGCAGCTTTATGGGGCAGGGGAACACTGAAGCTTTCTTT
CASSFMGQGNTEAFF
>TRBJ1-6|NA|TRBV20-1|NA
TGCAGTGCTAGGCTTTCTTGGGGGGCCATCTATAATTCACCCCTCCACTTT
CSARLSWGAIYNSPLHF